This T cell receptor beta chain comes out of a study of T cell repertoires in cytomegalovirus infection. In this sample, this clonotype turned up a few times. Its antigen is still unknown. The study, taken as a whole, reports: Clonotypes of TCR beta that were HLA-C-restricted and CMV-specific dominated the ex vivo response.

After removal of 3 bases from V and 2 bases from J, the junction contained 13 bases not matched to a gene. Germline CDR1 reads SGHVS; CDR2 reads FQNEAQ. The CDR3 contains 18 residues. Using its own MiXCR run on the reads, TCRdb lists one record per CDR3 protein. The repertoire holds about 34,000 distinct CDR3 sequences, with 52% as singletons. V usage is TRBV7-8 and J usage is TRBJ2-1; 7 bases line up with TRBD1. The TCR originated in a human donor in good health (CMV status not recorded). Some clones in this sample may be carry-over from other donors' samples. The sequenced sample was CD8+ T cells from cultured PBMCs, obtained from culture after CMV antigen stimulation. The CDR3 region has the DNA TGTGCCAGCAGCTTCCACCGGGACAGCGGACATCCCTACAATGAGCAGTTCTTC. Its translation: CASSFHRDSGHPYNEQFF. The full variable domain, in which reference TRBV7-8 and TRBJ2-1 provide the parts outside the CDR3, is GAGVSQSPRYKVAKRGQDVALRCDPISGHVSLFWYQQALGQGPEFLTYFQNEAQLDKSGLPSDRFFAERPEGSVSTLKIQRTQQEDSAVYLCASSFHRDSGHPYNEQFFGPGTRLTVL.